This T cell receptor beta chain was recorded in a study of cytomegalovirus exposure and HLA in healthy donors (dated by TCRdb to the late 2010s). General notes on the study: An earlier analysis of several hundred of the donors reported 250 to 350 Gb of sequence data and some 120 million unique TCR beta sequences from roughly 180 million T cells. Roughly 300 gigabases of sequencing data and approximately 80 million unique TCR sequences were included in an early release covering several hundred HLA-typed donors. Of the roughly 400 genotyped donors, 81% were placed in the genetic ancestry cluster associated with self-reported Caucasian donors. The study aimed to test whether signatures of past pathogen exposure could be identified by cataloging public T cell receptors. The T cell repertoires of 666 subjects were profiled by immunosequencing and related to cytomegalovirus serostatus. A separate validation cohort of approximately 120 different subjects was used in addition to the roughly 670-subject first cohort. To predict cytomegalovirus infection status, the study combined high-throughput TCR immunosequencing, statistical association of individual TCRs with disease status, and machine learning. In a later analysis, previously published TCR beta repertoires from 600 to 850 donors were re-analyzed and high-resolution HLA genotyping was added so that TCR occurrence patterns could be studied. Rather than drawing on any new phenotypic data, the later analysis identified candidate immune exposures from TCR beta sequences and the way those sequences occurred across donors. An earlier analysis of a few hundred of the donors applied high-throughput TCR beta sequencing to assess whether each TCR beta V gene segment acted as functional or pseudogenic. Alongside the repertoire data, information on donor age, sex, ethnicity and CMV serostatus was compiled. In a later genetic analysis, genome-wide SNP genotypes for about 55% of the 666 donors were used, and that subset was treated as a discovery cohort. All discovery cohort repertoires had been generated using a single sequencing platform. HLA typing included class I and class II loci at four-digit resolution. The number of donors typed differed by locus, with about 629-630 for A, B, C, DRB1 and DQB1, more than 500 for DQA1, 600 to 610 for DPA1, and over 400 for DPB1. Because of strong linkage in the cohort, five DR-DQ haplotypes were treated as single units for association and clustering. Among 300 to 500 genotyped donors of the cohort, an average of approximately 220,000 unique TCR beta nucleotide sequences was sequenced per donor, of which about 20% were non-productive. Results and caveats for the whole study, not just this receptor: In a later analysis, some 17,000 TCR beta sequences were associated with specific HLA alleles at a false discovery rate of 0.05. Because some donors lacked HLA typing at each locus, the association tests relied only on the typed subset. Correlated functional status among segregating V segments might reflect linkage disequilibrium, but an unknown experimental factor could not be ruled out. In a later analysis, most CMV-associated TCR beta chains were found to appear HLA-restricted, with HLA associations seemingly driven largely by CMV exposure. The classifier was reported to diagnose cytomegalovirus status with high specificity and sensitivity in both the original cohort and the validation cohort. This cohort had only TCR beta chains sequenced, and the lack of alpha or paired-chain data limited which features could be detected. In vitro tests confirmed that a few of the cytomegalovirus-associated TCR beta chains recognize cytomegalovirus antigens. A further reported finding was that TCR beta sequences accurately predicted the HLA-A and HLA-B alleles for most subjects in the first cohort. The 87-base-pair reads could not distinguish some IMGT-functional V segments, including TRBV6-2 and TRBV6-3, so those segments were excluded. A cluster of highly shared sequence variants was judged likely to be a technical artifact of the sequencing pipeline. In a later genetic analysis, a missense DCLRE1C variant was associated with V-gene and J-gene trimming of TCR beta chains, and the association was replicated in an independent cohort. Immune exposure information for the cohort was limited to CMV serostatus. Sequencing depth was assumed to be roughly uniform across donors in the presence/absence analyses, though that assumption may not hold. Broadly in line with IMGT annotations, most TCR beta V segments showed up in productive rearrangements about 87% or about 30% of the time in an earlier analysis of several hundred of the donors. In a later analysis, the rate of TCR association differed among HLA loci, with DRB1 alleles having the most associated TCRs and HLA-C alleles having the fewest. According to a later genetic analysis, donors in an Asian-associated ancestry cluster had fewer N-insertions in productive TCRs than the approximately 650-donor mean. The study gave a list of about 150 TCR beta chains associated with cytomegalovirus. Because counts were too low, 15 to 20 rarely observed V segments, including chromosome 9 orphons, were left out of the earlier analysis of 500 to 650 of the donors. Several of the top co-occurrence clusters appeared to be linked to parvovirus B19, influenza, CMV and Epstein-Barr virus, according to a later analysis. Compared with equally common non-associated chains, HLA-associated TCR beta chains in a later analysis were more clonally expanded and had lower generation probabilities. Across donors, most TCR sequences were observed very rarely, whereas some public TCRs were present in many individuals. When HLA alleles, especially DR and DQ, strongly co-occurred, TCR associations were difficult to assign to individual alleles. It was suggested by the authors that the approach could potentially be generalized to other disease states and immunological phenotypes.

The junction carries 12 bases between V and J, which are trimmed by 2 bases and 7 bases respectively. Looking up the germline V gene (reference sequence) yields CDR1 GTSNPN and CDR2 SVGIG. Its CDR3 holds 13 amino acids, cysteine through phenylalanine. The read is trimmed to its CDR3 DNA, 39 bases read in frame from base 1. Note on this clone: Its antigen is not yet known. The record has no base qualities; no much larger clone is one base away.

In total, roughly 670 healthy bone marrow donors made up the cohort. At the time of sampling, every cohort member was nominally healthy, though immune exposures that went unrecorded were likely present. The donor was CMV seronegative and belonged to the group of around 400 seronegative cohort members. Every donor gave a peripheral blood sample, and the peripheral blood mononuclear cells from that sample were used for TCR beta sequencing. Genomic DNA extraction from the blood cell samples was performed with the Qiagen DNeasy Blood Extraction Kit. Receptor libraries were prepared by the immunoSEQ multiplex PCR assay. The multiplex PCR relied on a mix of 60 forward primers for TCR Vbeta segments and 13 reverse primers for TCR Jbeta segments. A multiplex PCR assay on genomic DNA amplified the CDR3 region of rearranged TCR beta genes. The amplified TCR beta libraries were sequenced on the Illumina HiSeq System as 87-base-pair reads. In the paper's pipeline: Across the 670 or so repertoires, a later analysis counted about 81 million unique TCR beta chains, roughly 11 million of which were shared by at least two donors. A nearest-neighbor algorithm error-corrected the raw reads and collapsed the reads into unique sequences, merging closely related sequences to remove PCR and sequencing errors. CDR3 sequences were aligned to IMGT reference sequences to assign V, D and J gene segments. Each retained sequence needed at least a six-nucleotide match to both a V gene segment and a J gene segment. Rearrangements were classified as productive when the CDR3 lacked stop codons and remained in frame with V and J, and all other rearrangements were classified as non-productive. CDR3 was defined according to IMGT convention as the region running from the second conserved V-encoded cysteine to the conserved J-encoded phenylalanine. Sequences without an unambiguous match to a single V gene segment were excluded from the earlier analysis of about 600 of the donors. An earlier analysis of 587 of the donors called V segments functional above 56.7% productive rearrangements and segregating when the between-donor standard deviation exceeded 5%. A statistical classification framework was built to diagnose cytomegalovirus status from the catalog of TCR beta chain sequences. In a later analysis, TCR nucleotide sequences were compared against IMGT/GENE-DB human TR gene sequences so that V and J genes could be assigned. A later analysis assigned CDR3 sequences and most-parsimonious VDJ recombination scenarios with the TCRdist pipeline. In a later analysis, each TCR beta chain was defined by its CDR3 amino acid sequence together with its V-gene family, and reads without a unique V-gene family were excluded. As a way to deal with suspected cross-contamination and a sequencing artifact, a later analysis dropped approximately 570 nucleotide sequences that were highly shared and had low generation probability. In a later analysis, a clonal expansion index was calculated for each public chain from normalized within-repertoire ranks of inferred template counts. A later analysis computed generation probabilities with a VDJ recombination model fitted to out-of-frame rearrangements, and checked the results against IGoR. A later analysis scored TCR-TCR, TCR-HLA and TCR-CMV co-occurrence with hypergeometric tests, applying a repertoire-size bias correction to TCR pairs. A later analysis estimated false discovery rates by permuting HLA or CMV assignments 20 times. In a later analysis, co-occurring TCRs were grouped with DBSCAN, and TCRdist sequence similarity was added when clustering was performed within HLA-allele-positive subsets. Repertoires with fewer than 30,000 or more than 120,000 public chains, plus five repertoires with anomalous nucleotide sharing, were excluded from co-occurrence clustering. TCRdb took this table from immuneACCESS and kept in-frame rearrangements with V and J called. Such tables lack part of the clones; where checked against another copy, unresolved V genes explain under half of the gap, and the rest is unexplained. V, J and clone size derive from that table, while D and trimming were established from the DNA sequence. The sample table holds 100,000 to 150,000 clones, of which about 70% were seen once. The ten largest clonotypes hold roughly 7.3% of the sample.

Sequencing used PBMCs. This chain is built from TRBV30 and TRBJ2-1; D gene: possibly TRBD2, on 6 matching bases. The receptor comes from a male donor in good health and CMV-seronegative. This receptor carries the CDR3 CAWSRSGANEQFF. The DNA sequence reads TGTGCCTGGAGTCGTAGCGGAGCAAATGAGCAGTTCTTC.